The next 23 T cell receptor beta chains were all read from a single sample in a study of regulatory T cells in long-lasting Graves disease. Researchers made TCR beta libraries by using iRepertoire HTBI primers and running Arm-PCR on CDR3 regions. TCRdb used MiXCR to reprocess the multiplex PCR reads, holding one entry per CDR3 protein. This sample yields around 450,000 distinct CDR3 sequences, of which 20% to 25% are seen a single time; around 7% belongs to the top ten. Noted time point: persistent/refractory GD, antithyroid drugs over 5 years with positive TRAb. Making the TCR library involved RNA that had been extracted from PBMCs. The specimen was peripheral blood mononuclear cells (PBMCs), collected when the disease was refractory, from a patient treated with antithyroid drugs. These receptors originate from a female donor with Graves disease.

This clonotype was recorded a few times. This chain joins TRBV6-1 and TRBJ2-1, with a tentative D call TRBD1 (6 bases). CDR3 length: 15 residues. Germline assignment: CDR1 MNHNS and CDR2 SASEGT. Trimming pared 8 bases from V and 4 bases from J, leaving 18 bases between. CDR3 loop: CASSKRWGLYNEQFF. In nucleotides, the CDR3 is TGTGCCAGCTCTAAGAGGTGGGGGCTGTACAATGAGCAGTTCTTC.

CDR3 region: CASSPRRLTPDTQYF. CDR3 in DNA: TGCGCCAGCAGCCCGAGACGGCTAACCCCAGATACGCAGTATTTT. The rearrangement links TRBV5-1 to TRBJ2-3; D not resolved. Germline CDR1 SGHRS, CDR2 YFSETQ. The germline V and J ends were trimmed by 4 bases and 4 bases, with 16 bases remaining between them. CDR3 length equals 15 residues.

This clonotype was picked up many times. This chain joins TRBV20-1 and TRBJ2-7; D is perhaps TRBD2 (5 bases). V was cut by 3 bases and J by 2 bases, with 14 bases left in between. CDR1 is DFQATT, CDR2 SNEGSKA, per germline (reference sequence). The length of the CDR3 is 14 residues. The chain's CDR3 is CSARGGLATYEQYF. DNA of the CDR3: TGCAGTGCTAGGGGTGGGCTAGCTACCTACGAGCAGTACTTC.

Many counts were recorded for this clonotype. This sequence joins TRBV7-9 and TRBJ1-2; D uncertain. Germline V lookup: CDR1 SEHNR, CDR2 FQNEAQ (reference sequence). The CDR3 has 13 amino acids. Trimming pared 5 bases from V and 8 bases from J, leaving 15 bases between. The CDR3 DNA reads as TGTGCCAGCAGCGCCCTTGCCGTAGAGGGCTACACCTTC. It specifies CASSALAVEGYTF.

This clonotype was observed once. A far larger clone lies a single base away; this is likely a read error. V gene TRBV7-9 combines with J gene TRBJ2-5, with TRBD1 matching over 9 bases. With the DNA end fitting TRBJ2-4 better, the J assignment may be wrong. Germline CDR1 and CDR2: SEHNR and FQNEAQ (reference sequence). The CDR3 extends over 14 amino acids. CDR3 in DNA: TGTGCCAGCAGCTCTCGGACAGGGGAAAACATTCAGTACTTC. Translating it yields CASSSRTGENIQYF.

This chain connects TRBV10-3 to TRBJ1-5; TRBD1 matches at 9 bases. V lost 3 bases and J lost 2; bases outside the gene matches: 2. Germline V CDR1 and CDR2: ENHRY, SYGVKD. This CDR3 comprises 15 residues. For the CDR3, the DNA is TGTGCCATCAGTGATGGGGACAGGGGCAATCAGCCCCAGCATTTT. Its translation: CAISDGDRGNQPQHF.

The table lists this clonotype with many counts. The chain joins TRBV7-9 to TRBJ1-2, with D maybe TRBD1 (5 bases). The CDR3 runs 15 residues. CDR1 SEHNR and CDR2 FQNEAQ come from the germline V gene (reference sequence). Trimming removed 4 bases from V and 4 bases from J, with 16 bases in between. The CDR3 protein is CASSSGQGPLYGYTF. In DNA, the CDR3 is TGTGCCAGCAGCTCTGGCCAGGGCCCGCTCTATGGCTACACCTTC.

In regard to this clonotype: At one boundary the junction diverges from the germline segment, which might be a read error. This chain joins TRBV3-1 and TRBJ1-2, with D possibly TRBD1 on 5 matching bases. CDR3 length equals 12 residues. The germline gives CDR1 LGHDT, CDR2 YNNKEL (reference sequence). The DNA of the CDR3 is TGTACCAGCAGCCAAGAATCAGGGATCTACACCTTC. Protein product: CTSSQESGIYTF. Supplemented by reference TRBV3-1 and TRBJ1-2, the full variable domain reads DTAVSQTPKYLVTQMGNDKSIKCEQNLGHDTMYWYKQDSKKFLKIMFSYNNKELIINETVPNRFSPKSPDKAHLNLHINSLELGDSAVYFCTSSQESGIYTFGSGTRLTVV.

This clonotype was counted a few times. J is TRBJ2-7 and V is TRBV30; weak D call: TRBD1 (6 bases). This CDR3 has 14 amino acids. Germline V gene lookup returns CDR1 GTSNPN and CDR2 SVGIG (reference sequence). The V end lost 0 bases, the J end lost 0 bases, and 9 bases lay between the germline ends. DNA of the CDR3: TGTGCCTGGAGTGTAGGACAGACCTCCTACGAGCAGTACTTC. Its protein product is CAWSVGQTSYEQYF.

This clonotype was observed at least ten times. This chain links TRBV20-1 with TRBJ2-7, with 9 nucleotides matching TRBD2. V lost 1 base, J lost 0 bases, and 7 bases stayed unmatched. This CDR3 spans 16 amino acids. The germline V gene encodes CDR1 DFQATT and CDR2 SNEGSKA (reference sequence). In DNA, the CDR3 is TGCAGTGCTAGAGGATTAGCGGGGGCCAGCTCCTACGAGCAGTACTTC. Translated, it gives CSARGLAGASSYEQYF.

This clonotype was recorded a few times. This chain joins TRBV20-1 and TRBJ1-5; TRBD1 aligns across 7 bases. The germline gives CDR1 DFQATT, CDR2 SNEGSKA (reference sequence). V shed 3 bases and J 4 bases; nucleotides not matched to a gene: 6. The CDR3 has 14 residues. CDR3 amino acids: CSASKQGPNQPQHF. CDR3 coding DNA: TGCAGTGCTAGTAAACAGGGGCCTAATCAGCCCCAGCATTTT.

This clonotype was seen at least ten times. The CDR3 DNA sequence: TGTGCCAGCAGTTACCAACTGGGGAACACTGAAGCTTTCTTT. Protein sequence: CASSYQLGNTEAFF. The chain combines TRBV6-5 with TRBJ1-1; no clear D. Trimming took off 2 bases at V and 1 base at J, with 8 bases between the two ends. CDR1 MNHEY and CDR2 SVGAGI come from the germline V gene. The CDR3 spans 14 residues.

This clonotype was counted ten times or more. This chain joins TRBV11-2 and TRBJ2-4, with TRBD1 identical over 9 bases. CDR3 length: 15 residues. CDR1 and CDR2 from the germline V gene are SGHAT and FQNNGV. The V and J ends lost 7 bases and 3 bases, in that order; junction bases with no gene match: 7. The CDR3 DNA reads TGTGCCAGCATGGACAGGGGCGTTTTCAAAAACATTCAGTACTTC. Translation gives CASMDRGVFKNIQYF.

DNA of the CDR3: TGTGCCTGGAGTGCGGGGGGCGGGGATCAGCCCCAGCATTTT. It specifies CAWSAGGGDQPQHF. The chain joins TRBV30 to TRBJ1-5, with D possibly matching TRBD1 (6 bases). Per germline, CDR1 GTSNPN and CDR2 SVGIG (reference sequence). The V gene lost 1 base and the J gene lost 5 bases, with 12 bases spanning the gap. The CDR3 is 14 residues long. Drawing the rest from reference TRBV30 and TRBJ1-5, the complete variable domain is SQTIHQWPATLVQPVGSPLSLECTVEGTSNPNLYWYRQAAGRGLQLLFYSVGIGQISSEVPQNLSASRPQDRQFILSSKKLLLSDSGFYLCAWSAGGGDQPQHFGDGTRLSIL.

This clonotype was observed many times. The chain recombines TRBV2 with TRBJ2-7; D not resolved. CDR3 length: 12 amino acids. Trimming shortened V by 6 bases and J by 6 bases, and 12 bases separated the two germline ends. Germline CDR1 SNHLY, CDR2 FYNNEI. This CDR3 reads CASSLFGSEQYF. CDR3 DNA: TGTGCCAGCAGCCTCTTCGGGTCCGAGCAGTACTTC. Variable domain in full (rest from reference TRBV2 and TRBJ2-7): EPEVTQTPSHQVTQMGQEVILRCVPISNHLYFYWYRQILGQKVEFLVSFYNNEISEKSEIFDDQFSVERPDGSNFTLKIRSTKLEDSAMYFCASSLFGSEQYFGPGTRLTVT.

This clonotype was recorded at least ten times. This chain connects TRBV7-9 to TRBJ2-5; 9 bases agree with TRBD2. Trimming took 2 bases from V and 5 from J; bases not matched to a gene: 3. The CDR3 runs 14 residues. The germline gives CDR1 SEHNR, CDR2 FQNEAQ (reference sequence). The DNA for the CDR3 is TGTGCCAGCAGCTTATCTAGCGGGACGGAGACCCAGTACTTC. Its translation is CASSLSSGTETQYF.

The rearrangement joins TRBV19 to TRBJ1-2, with D maybe TRBD1 (5 bases). From germline, CDR1 is LNHDA and CDR2 SQIVND (reference sequence). This CDR3 has 15 residues. V was pared by 6 bases and J by 0 bases, with 14 bases between. The CDR3 here is CASSKLTGPNYGYTF. The CDR3 bases are TGTGCCAGTAGCAAACTTACAGGACCTAACTATGGCTACACCTTC.

This clonotype was detected only a few times. The V gene is TRBV7-9, the J gene TRBJ2-7, with TRBD1 as a possible D gene (5 bases). The CDR3 has 11 amino acids. Germline V lookup: CDR1 SEHNR, CDR2 FQNEAQ (reference sequence). Deletions cut 10 bases from V and 7 bases from J, with 14 bases between. CDR3 nucleotides: TGTGCCACCCTGAAATCAGGGGAGCAGTACTTC. Amino acids: CATLKSGEQYF.

Concerning this clonotype itself: Being one base from a much bigger clone, this may be a read error. The chain has TRBV5-1 and TRBJ2-4, with 7 bases aligning to TRBD1. The CDR3 consists of 16 residues. Germline values: CDR1 SGHRS, CDR2 YFSETQ. Here the CDR3 DNA reads TGCGCCAGCAGCTTGGGACAGGGCTTGGCCAAAAACATTCGGTACTTC. It is translated as CASSLGQGLAKNIRYF.

This clonotype came up a few times. The V and J genes are TRBV7-9 and TRBJ2-2, with a weak D call TRBD2 (6 bases). The CDR3 covers 16 residues. Germline-derived CDR1 and CDR2 are SEHNR and FQNEAQ (reference sequence). V gave up 4 bases and J gave up 2 bases, with 14 bases separating them. The CDR3 reads CASSSPKGLNTGELFF. The CDR3 DNA follows: TGTGCCAGCAGCTCCCCTAAGGGACTTAACACCGGGGAGCTGTTTTTT.

This clonotype was seen many times. The chain is built from TRBV5-1 and TRBJ2-7; 7 positions agree with TRBD1. The CDR3 length is 15 residues. With 1 base clipped from V and 3 bases from J, the junction kept 7 bases outside the gene matches. The germline V gene encodes CDR1 SGHRS and CDR2 YFSETQ. CDR3 nucleotides: TGCGCCAGCAGCTTGTCAGGGGGTCCTTTCTACGAGCAGTACTTC. Translated, it gives CASSLSGGPFYEQYF.

This clonotype was counted between two and nine times. This rearrangement joins TRBV28 to TRBJ1-1; TRBD1 is a possible D gene (5 bases). V was cut by 3 bases and J by 2 bases, with 13 bases left in between. The CDR3 extends over 15 amino acids. Germline V CDR1 and CDR2: MDHEN, SYDVKM. In nucleotides, the CDR3 is TGTGCCAGCAGTTTGTCCAGACAGTTAAACACTGAAGCTTTCTTT. Its protein is CASSLSRQLNTEAFF.

The chain uses TRBV9 and TRBJ1-4, with TRBD1 matching 10 bases. Per germline, CDR1 SGDLS and CDR2 YYNGEE. J gave up 7 bases and V 3 bases, and 3 bases lay outside the gene matches. This CDR3 is built from 14 residues. CDR3 bases: TGTGCCAGCAGCGGACAGGGGGCTTTTGAAAAACTGTTTTTT. It translates to CASSGQGAFEKLFF.